This entry lists 10 T cell receptor beta chains sequenced from one sample in a study of blood T cells in healthy people across ages. Together with a sample-barcoded 5' primer, a J-beta primer mix was included in a second PCR lasting about 7 to 12 cycles. TCRdb reanalysed the 5' RACE reads using MiXCR and keeps one entry per CDR3 protein. The table has 1.2 million to 1.5 million distinct CDR3 sequences, roughly 45% seen once. The sample consisted of blood. These receptors were taken from a woman younger than 35 in good health.

The rearrangement joins TRBV5-5 to TRBJ2-1; 11 bases fit TRBD2. Germline lookup yields CDR1 SGHKS and CDR2 YYEKEE (reference sequence). The CDR3 covers 14 residues. The junction had 8 bases not matched to a gene; V was cut back by 7 bases and J by 8 bases. Here the CDR3 DNA reads TGTGCCAGCTTCATAGCGGGAGGGGGATATGAGCAGTTCTTC. This encodes CASFIAGGGYEQFF.

V usage is TRBV20-1 and J usage is TRBJ1-2; a weak D match, TRBD1 (5 bases). Trimming pared 6 bases from V and 3 bases from J, leaving 20 bases between. The CDR3 is made up of 15 amino acids. CDR1 is DFQATT and CDR2 is SNEGSKA in the germline V gene (reference sequence). CDR3 region: CSAPPGGGLDYGYTF. The CDR3 nucleotides are TGCAGTGCACCTCCCGGCGGGGGGTTAGACTATGGCTACACCTTC.

The V and J genes are TRBV3-1 and TRBJ1-5; D gene uncertain. Trimming pared 0 bases from V and 6 bases from J, leaving 12 bases between. The CDR3 totals 15 residues. The V gene's germline CDR1 is LGHDT and CDR2 YNNKEL (reference sequence). The CDR3 DNA reads as TGTGCCAGCAGCCAAGATACCACAACGGGTCAGCCCCAGCATTTT. Translation: CASSQDTTTGQPQHF.

This clonotype was counted a few times. The gene calls are TRBV6-6 and TRBJ2-3, with TRBD1 identical over 8 bases. J gave up 7 bases and V 5 bases, and 8 bases lay outside the gene matches. The CDR3 has 14 residues. The germline V gene has CDR1 MNHNY and CDR2 SVGAGI (reference sequence). The DNA of the CDR3 is TGTGCCAGCAGTAACACAGACAGGGGAAATACGCAGTATTTT. Translation gives CASSNTDRGNTQYF.

In the case of this clonotype: Relative to the germline gene, one junction end is altered; a read error may explain this. V gene TRBV4-1 combines with J gene TRBJ1-2; 9 nucleotides align to TRBD1. This CDR3 has 14 amino acids. Germline V gives CDR1 MGHRA, CDR2 YSYEKL. CDR3 amino acids: CASSQEDRGYGNTF. CDR3 coding DNA: TGCGCCAGCAGCCAAGAGGACAGGGGATATGGCAACACCTTC.

The chain uses TRBV5-1 and TRBJ2-2; D unclear. From germline, CDR1 is SGHRS and CDR2 YFSETQ. This CDR3 has 16 residues. V was trimmed by 4 bases and J by 1 base, leaving 14 bases between them. CDR3 sequence: CASSKGPNLNTGELFF. CDR3 sequence (DNA): TGCGCCAGCAGCAAAGGACCTAACCTGAACACCGGGGAGCTGTTTTTT.

This sequence joins TRBV5-1 and TRBJ2-5; 7 bases agree with TRBD1. The CDR3 spans 14 residues. CDR1 and CDR2 from the germline V gene are SGHRS and YFSETQ. The V segment lost 4 bases and the J segment 2 bases; nucleotides outside the gene matches: 5. CDR3 nucleotides: TGCGCCAGCAGCAGAGGGGACAGTCAAGAGACCCAGTACTTC. It encodes CASSRGDSQETQYF. The whole variable domain, remainder taken from reference TRBV5-1 and TRBJ2-5, is KAGVTQTPRYLIKTRGQQVTLSCSPISGHRSVSWYQQTPGQGLQFLFEYFSETQRNKGNFPGRFSGRQFSNSRSEMNVSTLELGDSALYLCASSRGDSQETQYFGPGTRLLVL.

The J gene is TRBJ1-6, the V gene TRBV4-2; D remains unclear. This CDR3 has 15 amino acids. Germline V gene lookup returns CDR1 LGHNA and CDR2 YNFKEQ. V was pared by 0 bases and J by 14 bases, with 17 bases between. The CDR3 bases are TGTGCCAGCAGCCAAGATGTAGGCCTCATAGTCACCCTCCACTTT. Translating gives CASSQDVGLIVTLHF.

This chain connects TRBV3-1 to TRBJ1-2; 10 bases align to TRBD1. Trimming removed 3 bases from V and 3 bases from J; junction bases left unmatched: 7. The CDR3 runs to 16 residues. The V gene's germline CDR1 is LGHDT and CDR2 YNNKEL (reference sequence). The CDR3 sequence: CASSQGGTGVYYGYTF. As DNA, the CDR3 is TGTGCCAGCAGCCAGGGTGGGACAGGGGTCTACTATGGCTACACCTTC. The whole variable domain, remainder taken from reference TRBV3-1 and TRBJ1-2, is DTAVSQTPKYLVTQMGNDKSIKCEQNLGHDTMYWYKQDSKKFLKIMFSYNNKELIINETVPNRFSPKSPDKAHLNLHINSLELGDSAVYFCASSQGGTGVYYGYTFGSGTRLTVV.

The V call is TRBV18, the J call TRBJ2-7; either TRBD1 or TRBD2 may supply D (5 bases each). Trimming removed 6 bases from V and 2 bases from J, with 20 bases in between. This CDR3 contains 16 residues. The germline CDR1 and CDR2 sequences are KGHSH and LQKENI. The DNA of the CDR3 is TGTGCCAGCTCCCTCGGTGGGACGGGCCGTCCCTACGAGCAGTACTTC. It is translated as CASSLGGTGRPYEQYF.